A selection of T cell receptor beta chains follows, all from one sample in a study of post-analysis software for immune sequencing data. TCRdb analysed the PCR reads with MiXCR anew, one entry per CDR3 protein. The sample holds 350,000 to 450,000 distinct CDR3 sequences, around 33% seen once. Sequenced sample: blood. The receptor source for this set is a girl between 5 and 17 years old with multiple sclerosis. Each CDR3 is given with its conserved first and last residue. The D gene is left open where the match is weak. Clone size appears in some rows only: once, few, many, or a class for an expanded clone.

j_gene	v_gene	abundance	d_gene	CDR3nt	CDR3aa
TRBJ2-3	TRBV5-1	few	-	TGCGCCAGCAGCTTCCAAGTTTTTGTTAGATTGACTGGCACAGATACGCAGTATTTT	CASSFQVFVRLTGTDTQYF
TRBJ2-3	TRBV11-2	-	-	TGTGCCAGCAGCTTATCAAAGGTGCGAAAATACACAGATACGCAGTATTTT	CASSLSKVRKYTDTQYF
TRBJ1-1	TRBV5-5	few	TRBD1	TGTGCCAGCAGCCCGTGGCAGGGGGCCGCGGAAGCTTTCTTT	CASSPWQGAAEAFF
TRBJ2-1	TRBV6-5	-	-	TGTGCCAGCAGTTACAGGGACCAGCCCCGCAAAGGTTACAATGAGCAGTTCTTC	CASSYRDQPRKGYNEQFF
TRBJ1-5	TRBV12-3/TRBV12-4	-	TRBD1	TGTGCCAGCAGCCAGGGACAGGGGAACAATCAGCCCCAGCATTTT	CASSQGQGNNQPQHF
TRBJ2-1	TRBV7-2	-	-	TGTGCCAGCAGCTTAGCCGCCTCTCCCTACAATGAGCAGTTCTTC	CASSLAASPYNEQFF
TRBJ2-7	TRBV4-2	-	-	TGTGCCAGCAGCCAAGACGGGGGGCCCGCCTACGAGCAGTACTTC	CASSQDGGPAYEQYF
TRBJ2-7	TRBV29-1	few	TRBD1	TGCAGCGCTGGACAGGGGTGGTACGAGCAGTACTTC	CSAGQGWYEQYF
TRBJ1-1	TRBV21-1	-	-	TGTGCCAGCACCAAAGCGAAGGGCGGCACTGAAGCTTTCTTT	CASTKAKGGTEAFF
TRBJ1-2	TRBV3-1	-	-	TGTGCCAGCAGCCCAGTGAGGTATGGGGGCTACACCTTC	CASSPVRYGGYTF
TRBJ2-3	TRBV12-3/TRBV12-4	-	-	TGTGCCAGCAGACCGGGACACCTCACAGATACGCAGTATTTT	CASRPGHLTDTQYF
TRBJ2-2	TRBV6-5	-	TRBD1	TGTGCCAGCAGTTACTTCGAAGGGGGACAGGGTGATTGGAACACCGGGGAGCTGTTTTTT	CASSYFEGGQGDWNTGELFF
TRBJ2-2	TRBV4-1	few	TRBD2	TGCGCCAGCAGCCCATTCGGGGGGGGCCGTACCGGGGAGCTGTTTTTT	CASSPFGGGRTGELFF
TRBJ2-6	TRBV4-1	few	-	TGCGCCAGCAGCCAAGATGGGGACTTAACTGGGGCCAACGTCCTGACTTTC	CASSQDGDLTGANVLTF
TRBJ2-5	TRBV7-2	-	TRBD2	TGTGCCAGCAGCTTAGGTTGGGTTAGGACTAGCGGGGACCAAGAGACCCAGTACTTC	CASSLGWVRTSGDQETQYF